This T cell receptor beta chain was observed in a study of blood T cell repertoires in COVID-19. About the research overall: T cells, B-cell-depleted T cells, or PBMCs supplied cDNA or gDNA.

In the original analysis: Estimated nucleated cell counts came from reference gene primer amplification. Generated by immunoSEQ multiplex PCR, the TCRdb table keeps only in-frame clones and is missing some. That table is the source of V, J and clone size, and D and trimming were worked out from the DNA. This table has 40,000 or so clones, more than 80% appearing once. Trimming pared 7 bases from V and 7 bases from J, leaving 22 bases between. The CDR3 consists of 16 residues. CDR1 is MNHEY, CDR2 SMNVEV, per germline (reference sequence). The sequenced sample consisted of peripheral blood. V usage is TRBV27 and J usage is TRBJ2-2; tentative D call: TRBD2 (6 bases). The sequence was collected from a man between 60 and 70 years old with acute or convalescent COVID-19. The CDR3 sequence is CASTPLWGEKNGELFF. The CDR3 bases are TGTGCCAGCACCCCTCTATGGGGGGAAAAGAACGGGGAGCTGTTTTTT.